A single sample gave rise to the 19 T cell receptor beta chains below, sequenced in a study of CD8 T cells in Susac syndrome. RNA amounts of roughly 0.45 to 1 ug underwent reverse transcription with random hexamers. TCRdb analysed the immunoSEQ multiplex PCR reads with MiXCR anew, one entry per CDR3 protein. The data contain around 200,000 distinct CDR3 sequences, approximately 94% of them singletons. The sample taken for sequencing was CD4+ T cells from PBMCs. The origin of the receptors is a human donor with multiple sclerosis.

The rearrangement links TRBV5-4 to TRBJ2-6, with TRBD1 matching 10 bases. The junction had 5 bases not matched to a gene; V was cut back by 10 bases and J by 1 base. CDR1 is SGHNT and CDR2 is YYREEE in the germline V gene (reference sequence). CDR3 length: 15 amino acids. The CDR3 protein is CAGGTGVSGANVLTF. CDR3 DNA: TGTGCCGGTGGGACAGGGGTGTCTGGGGCCAACGTCCTGACTTTC.

This clonotype was counted between two and nine times. CDR3 protein: CASSPDRVVGYTF. CDR3 nucleotide sequence: TGTGCCAGCAGCCCCGACAGGGTTGTCGGCTACACCTTC. This chain links TRBV27 with TRBJ1-2; TRBD1 matches at 7 bases. The CDR3 loop spans 13 amino acids. V shed 6 bases and J 8 bases; nucleotides not matched to a gene: 9. Germline CDR1 and CDR2: MNHEY and SMNVEV (reference sequence).

The rearrangement joins TRBV20-1 to TRBJ2-7; 8 nucleotides align to TRBD2. Per the germline V gene, CDR1 is DFQATT and CDR2 is SNEGSKA (reference sequence). CDR3 length: 15 residues. The ends lost 4 bases at V and 0 bases at J; junction bases unmatched: 8. The DNA of the CDR3 is TGCAGTGCTATTCTCAGCGGGGGCCTCTCCTACGAGCAGTACTTC. It translates to CSAILSGGLSYEQYF.

CDR3 DNA: TGTGCCAGCAGTTTGACAGGGTACTATGGCTACACCTTC. This gives the protein CASSLTGYYGYTF. The genes are TRBV12-3 or TRBV12-4 and TRBJ1-2; 7 bases align to TRBD1. J lost 3 bases, V lost 3 bases, and 1 base had no gene match. The CDR3 length is 13 residues.

This clonotype was seen only once. This chain connects TRBV19 to TRBJ2-1, with D unresolved. Trimming left V 6 bases short and J 3 bases short, with 12 bases between. Germline lookup yields CDR1 LNHDA and CDR2 SQIVND (reference sequence). The CDR3 runs 14 residues. The CDR3 loop reads CASRRSSSYNEQFF. CDR3 in DNA: TGTGCCAGTAGGAGGTCGTCTAGCTACAATGAGCAGTTCTTC.

This clonotype was detected only once. The genes are TRBV25-1 and TRBJ2-7; 7 bases are shared with TRBD1. This CDR3 comprises 14 residues. The germline V gene encodes CDR1 MGHDK and CDR2 SYGVNS. The junction had 8 bases not matched to a gene; V was cut back by 4 bases and J by 5 bases. CDR3 in amino acids: CASSAEQGRHEQYF. For the CDR3, the DNA is TGTGCCAGCAGTGCAGAACAGGGGAGACACGAGCAGTACTTC.

The rearrangement joins TRBV28 to TRBJ2-7, with 8 positions matching TRBD1. Germline CDR1 is MDHEN and CDR2 is SYDVKM. This CDR3 comprises 16 residues. V lost 6 bases to trimming and J lost 3 bases; unmatched junction nucleotides: 13. The CDR3 is CASSHSGQGNRYEQYF. The CDR3 DNA is TGTGCCAGCAGCCACAGTGGACAGGGAAATCGCTACGAGCAGTACTTC.

This chain connects TRBV30 to TRBJ1-1, with D possibly matching TRBD1 (5 bases). V lost 1 base, J lost 4 bases, and 16 bases lay in between. Germline assignment: CDR1 GTSNPN and CDR2 SVGIG (reference sequence). The CDR3 has 15 residues. Here the CDR3 reads CAWSAGGRKGTEAFF. The CDR3 DNA is TGTGCCTGGAGTGCTGGGGGACGTAAAGGCACTGAAGCTTTCTTT.

V usage is TRBV5-4 and J usage is TRBJ1-3; D gene unclear. Deletions cut 4 bases from V and 0 bases from J, with 8 bases between. The CDR3 loop spans 14 amino acids. Germline V CDR1 and CDR2: SGHNT, YYREEE (reference sequence). The CDR3 protein is CASSDRFSGNTIYF. DNA for the CDR3: TGTGCCAGCAGCGACCGGTTCTCTGGAAACACCATATATTTT.

CDR3 bases: TGCAGTGCGCTACCCGGGGGACAGGGCTACGATACGCAGTATTTT. This translates into CSALPGGQGYDTQYF. The chain couples TRBV20-1 to TRBJ2-3, with 9 bases that match TRBD1. The CDR3 contains 15 residues. The V and J ends lost 6 bases and 6 bases, in that order; junction bases with no gene match: 13. CDR1 is DFQATT, CDR2 SNEGSKA, per germline (reference sequence).

CDR3 region: CASSQGGWELFF. The CDR3 DNA follows: TGCGCCAGCAGCCAAGGGGGCTGGGAGCTGTTTTTT. The rearrangement uses TRBV4-1 and TRBJ2-2; D may be TRBD1 (5 bases). Germline lookup yields CDR1 MGHRA and CDR2 YSYEKL. V lost 1 base, J lost 9 bases, and 6 bases lay in between. This CDR3 region has 12 residues.

This clonotype was observed a single time. The chain recombines TRBV3-1 with TRBJ2-6, with 7 bases lining up with TRBD1. Germline lookup yields CDR1 LGHDT and CDR2 YNNKEL (reference sequence). V lost 3 bases to trimming and J lost 0 bases; unmatched junction nucleotides: 5. CDR3 length: 17 amino acids. The CDR3: CASSHGQGDSGANVLTF. The CDR3 bases are TGTGCCAGCAGCCATGGGCAGGGGGACTCTGGGGCCAACGTCCTGACTTTC.

This clonotype occurred a few times. The chain carries TRBV7-2 and TRBJ2-1; D call uncertain. V lost 4 bases, J lost 8 bases, and 27 bases lay in between. Germline lookup yields CDR1 SGHTA and CDR2 FQGNSA. The CDR3 is made up of 18 amino acids. Written as DNA, the CDR3 is TGTGCCAGCAGCTCCACCCACACCAACTTAGTCCTCGGCCATGAGCAGTTCTTC. This encodes CASSSTHTNLVLGHEQFF.

J is TRBJ1-2 and V is TRBV30, with D possibly TRBD1 on 5 matching bases. Trimming took off 3 bases at V and 2 bases at J, with 13 bases between the two ends. This CDR3 region has 14 residues. CDR1 is GTSNPN, CDR2 SVGIG, per germline (reference sequence). The CDR3 DNA sequence: TGTGCCTGGAGCCTGGGACGGATCAACTATGGCTACACCTTC. Amino acids: CAWSLGRINYGYTF.

The chain carries TRBV6-2 or TRBV6-3 and TRBJ2-7; D call uncertain. Germline CDR1 is MNHEY and CDR2 is SVGEGT. Trimming took 6 bases from V and 1 from J, leaving 7 bases between them. This CDR3 has 12 residues. For the CDR3, the DNA is TGTGCCAGCAGATTCCAATCCTACGAGCAGTACTTC. Its translation: CASRFQSYEQYF.

The sample holds a few counts of this clonotype. The rearrangement uses TRBV9 and TRBJ2-7; TRBD1 agrees at 11 bases. The CDR3 sequence is 16 residues long. With V trimmed by 0 bases and J by 6 bases, 8 bases remained unmatched. The germline gives CDR1 SGDLS, CDR2 YYNGEE. This CDR3 is CASSVGARDRGSEQYF. CDR3 coding DNA: TGTGCCAGCAGCGTAGGAGCCCGGGACAGGGGGAGCGAGCAGTACTTC.

The chain employs TRBV2 and TRBJ1-5, with D perhaps matching TRBD1 (6 bases). Deletions cut 6 bases from V and 5 bases from J, with 14 bases between. There are 14 residues in the CDR3. The V gene's germline CDR1 is SNHLY and CDR2 FYNNEI. CDR3 sequence (DNA): TGTGCCAGCAGGGGGCCGGGGGCGGATCAGCCCCAGCATTTT. It codes for CASRGPGADQPQHF.

The chain has TRBV9 and TRBJ2-1; D remains ambiguous. CDR1 is SGDLS and CDR2 is YYNGEE in the germline V gene. The V end lost 0 bases, the J end lost 8 bases, and 9 bases lay between the germline ends. The CDR3 runs 13 residues. The CDR3 loop reads CASSVGLVDEQFF. The CDR3 DNA follows: TGTGCCAGCAGCGTAGGGCTGGTCGATGAGCAGTTCTTC. The full variable domain, rest sourced from reference TRBV9 and TRBJ2-1, is DSGVTQTPKHLITATGQRVTLRCSPRSGDLSVYWYQQSLDQGLQFLIQYYNGEERAKGNILERFSAQQFPDLHSELNLSSLELGDSALYFCASSVGLVDEQFFGPGTRLTVL.

The rearrangement joins TRBV9 to TRBJ2-2, with unresolved D. This CDR3 contains 14 residues. The V gene's germline CDR1 is SGDLS and CDR2 YYNGEE. V was pared by 0 bases and J by 7 bases, with 10 bases between. CDR3 in DNA: TGTGCCAGCAGCGTAGGGGCGTCTGGCGGGGAGCTGTTTTTT. Amino acid sequence: CASSVGASGGELFF.